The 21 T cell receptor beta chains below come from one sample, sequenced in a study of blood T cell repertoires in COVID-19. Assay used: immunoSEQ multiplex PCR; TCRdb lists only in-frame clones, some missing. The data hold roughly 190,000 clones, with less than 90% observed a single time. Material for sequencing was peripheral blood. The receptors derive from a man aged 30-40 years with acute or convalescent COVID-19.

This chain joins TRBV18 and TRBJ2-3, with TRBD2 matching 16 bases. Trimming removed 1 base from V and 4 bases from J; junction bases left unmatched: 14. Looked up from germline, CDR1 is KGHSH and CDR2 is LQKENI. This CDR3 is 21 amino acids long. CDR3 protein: CASSPLSGLAGGHLAADTQYF. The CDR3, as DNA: TGTGCCAGCTCACCACTTTCGGGACTAGCGGGAGGGCATTTGGCTGCAGATACGCAGTATTTT.

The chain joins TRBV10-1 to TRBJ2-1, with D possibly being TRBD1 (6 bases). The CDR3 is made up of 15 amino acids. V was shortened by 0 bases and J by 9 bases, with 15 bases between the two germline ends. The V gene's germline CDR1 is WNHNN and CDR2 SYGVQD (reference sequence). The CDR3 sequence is CASSESSQGRIEQFF. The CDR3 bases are TGCGCCAGCAGTGAGTCTAGTCAGGGGCGGATTGAGCAGTTCTTC.

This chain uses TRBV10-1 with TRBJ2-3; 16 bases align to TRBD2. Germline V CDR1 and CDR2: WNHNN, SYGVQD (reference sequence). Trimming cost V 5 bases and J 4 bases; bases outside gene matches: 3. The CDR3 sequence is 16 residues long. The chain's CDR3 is CASSPGTSGGADTQYF. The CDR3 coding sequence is TGCGCCAGCAGTCCTGGGACTAGCGGGGGGGCAGATACGCAGTATTTT.

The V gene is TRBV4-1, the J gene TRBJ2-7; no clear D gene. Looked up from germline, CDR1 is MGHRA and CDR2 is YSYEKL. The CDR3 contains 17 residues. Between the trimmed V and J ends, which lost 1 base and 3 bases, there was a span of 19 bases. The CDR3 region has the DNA TGCGCCAGCAGCCAAGGAGGTCCCGGGTCCATGGACTACGAGCAGTACTTC. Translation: CASSQGGPGSMDYEQYF.

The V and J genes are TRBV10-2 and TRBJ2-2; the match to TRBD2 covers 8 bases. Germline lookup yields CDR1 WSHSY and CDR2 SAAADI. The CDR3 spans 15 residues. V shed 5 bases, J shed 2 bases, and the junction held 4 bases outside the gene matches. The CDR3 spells CASSSAGDNTGELFF. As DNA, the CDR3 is TGCGCCAGCAGTTCAGCGGGGGACAACACCGGGGAGCTGTTTTTT.

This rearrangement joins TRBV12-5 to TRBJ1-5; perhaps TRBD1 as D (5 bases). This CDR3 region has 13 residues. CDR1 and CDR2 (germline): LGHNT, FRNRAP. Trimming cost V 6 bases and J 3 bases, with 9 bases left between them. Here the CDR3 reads CASGTGINQPQHF. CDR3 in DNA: TGTGCTAGTGGAACAGGAATCAATCAGCCCCAGCATTTT.

The CDR3 nucleotides are TGTGCCAGCAGCTTGGGACTAGACGGCGGGGAGCTGTTTTTT. Its protein is CASSLGLDGGELFF. The chain combines TRBV5-4 with TRBJ2-2; D possibly corresponds to TRBD2 (6 bases). CDR1 is SGHNT and CDR2 is YYREEE in the germline V gene (reference sequence). The CDR3 length is 14 residues. V was shortened by 0 bases and J by 7 bases, with 10 bases between the two germline ends.

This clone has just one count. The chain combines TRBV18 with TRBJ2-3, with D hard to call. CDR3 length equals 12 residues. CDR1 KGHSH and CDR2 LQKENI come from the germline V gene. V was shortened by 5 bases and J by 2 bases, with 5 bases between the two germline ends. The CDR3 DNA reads TGTGCCAGCTCATCGTTCACAGATACGCAGTATTTT. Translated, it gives CASSSFTDTQYF. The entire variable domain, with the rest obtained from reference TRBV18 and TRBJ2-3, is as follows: NAGVMQNPRHLVRRRGQEARLRCSPMKGHSHVYWYRQLPEEGLKFMVYLQKENIIDESGMPKERFSAEFPKEGPSILRIQQVVRGDSAAYFCASSSFTDTQYFGPGTRLTVL.

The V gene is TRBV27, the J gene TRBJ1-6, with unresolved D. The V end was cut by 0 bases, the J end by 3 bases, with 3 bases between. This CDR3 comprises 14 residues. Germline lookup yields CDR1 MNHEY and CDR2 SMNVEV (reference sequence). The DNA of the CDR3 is TGTGCCAGCAGTTTATCCCGCTATAATTCACCCCTCCACTTT. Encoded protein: CASSLSRYNSPLHF.

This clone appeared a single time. CDR3 protein: CASSSGVPVENFF. The CDR3 DNA reads as TGTGCCAGCAGTTCAGGGGTCCCTGTAGAAAACTTCTTT. The V gene is TRBV28, the J gene TRBJ1-1; maybe TRBD1 (6 bases). The CDR3 is 13 residues long. Germline V gene lookup returns CDR1 MDHEN and CDR2 SYDVKM. V lost 4 bases and J lost 14, with 20 bases in between.

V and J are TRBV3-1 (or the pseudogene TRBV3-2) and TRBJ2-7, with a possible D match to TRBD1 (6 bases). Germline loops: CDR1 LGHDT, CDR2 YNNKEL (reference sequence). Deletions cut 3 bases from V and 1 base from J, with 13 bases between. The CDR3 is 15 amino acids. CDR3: CASSQGDTGSYEQYF. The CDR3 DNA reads TGTGCCAGCAGCCAGGGGGATACAGGGTCCTACGAGCAGTACTTC.

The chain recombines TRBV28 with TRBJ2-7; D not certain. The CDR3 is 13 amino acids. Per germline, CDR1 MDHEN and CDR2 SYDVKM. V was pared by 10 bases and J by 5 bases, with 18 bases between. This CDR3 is CATSKTTKHEQYF. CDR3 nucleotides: TGTGCCACTTCGAAAACTACGAAGCACGAGCAGTACTTC.

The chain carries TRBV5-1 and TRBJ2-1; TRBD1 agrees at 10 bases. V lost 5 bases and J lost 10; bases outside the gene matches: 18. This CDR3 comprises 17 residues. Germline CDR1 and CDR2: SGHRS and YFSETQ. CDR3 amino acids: CASRRPTSGTGVGEQFF. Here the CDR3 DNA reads TGCGCCAGCAGGCGGCCAACTTCCGGGACAGGGGTAGGCGAGCAGTTCTTC.

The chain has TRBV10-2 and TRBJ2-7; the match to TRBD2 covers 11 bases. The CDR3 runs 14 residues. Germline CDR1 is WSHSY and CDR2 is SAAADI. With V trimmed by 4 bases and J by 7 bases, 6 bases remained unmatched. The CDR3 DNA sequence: TGCGCCAGCAGTGTCCCGGGACTAGCGGTGGAGCAGTACTTC. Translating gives CASSVPGLAVEQYF.

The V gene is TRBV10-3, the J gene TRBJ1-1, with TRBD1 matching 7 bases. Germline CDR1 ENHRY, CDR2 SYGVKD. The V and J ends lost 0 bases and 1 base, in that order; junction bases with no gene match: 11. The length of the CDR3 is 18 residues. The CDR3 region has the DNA TGTGCCATCAGTGAGTCTCGACAGGGAAATCATGGGAACACTGAAGCTTTCTTT. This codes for CAISESRQGNHGNTEAFF.

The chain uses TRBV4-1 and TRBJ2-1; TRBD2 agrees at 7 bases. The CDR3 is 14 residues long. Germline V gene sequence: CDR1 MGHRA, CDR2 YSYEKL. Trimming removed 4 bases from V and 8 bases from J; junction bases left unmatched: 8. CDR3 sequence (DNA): TGCGCCAGCAGCCCTCAGACTAGCATCTATGAGCAGTTCTTC. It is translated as CASSPQTSIYEQFF.

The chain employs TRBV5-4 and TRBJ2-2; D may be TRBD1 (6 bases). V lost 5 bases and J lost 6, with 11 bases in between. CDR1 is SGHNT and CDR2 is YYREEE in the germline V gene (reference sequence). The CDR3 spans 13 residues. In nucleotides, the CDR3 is TGTGCCAGCAGGATACAGGGTCCCGGGGAGCTGTTTTTT. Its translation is CASRIQGPGELFF. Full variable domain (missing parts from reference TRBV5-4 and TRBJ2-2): ETGVTQSPTHLIKTRGQQVTLRCSSQSGHNTVSWYQQALGQGPQFIFQYYREEENGRGNFPPRFSGLQFPNYSSELNVNALELDDSALYLCASRIQGPGELFFGEGSRLTVL.

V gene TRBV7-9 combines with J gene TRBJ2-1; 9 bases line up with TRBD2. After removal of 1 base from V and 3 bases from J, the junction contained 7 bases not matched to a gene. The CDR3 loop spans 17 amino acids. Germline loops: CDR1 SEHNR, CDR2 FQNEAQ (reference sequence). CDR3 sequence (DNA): TGTGCCAGCAGCTTAGGTGGTACTAGCGGGTTCTACAATGAGCAGTTCTTC. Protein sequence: CASSLGGTSGFYNEQFF.

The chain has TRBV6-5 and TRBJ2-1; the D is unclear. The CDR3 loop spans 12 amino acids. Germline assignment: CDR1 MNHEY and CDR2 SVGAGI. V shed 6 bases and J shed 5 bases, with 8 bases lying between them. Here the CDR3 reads CASSRLNNEQFF. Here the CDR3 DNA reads TGTGCCAGCAGCCGCCTAAACAATGAGCAGTTCTTC.

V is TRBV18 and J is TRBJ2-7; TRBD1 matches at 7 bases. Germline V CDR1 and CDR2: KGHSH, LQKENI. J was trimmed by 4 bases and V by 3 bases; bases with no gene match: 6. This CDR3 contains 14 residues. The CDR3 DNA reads TGTGCCAGCTCACCGCTACGGGACAGTTACGAGCAGTACTTC. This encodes CASSPLRDSYEQYF. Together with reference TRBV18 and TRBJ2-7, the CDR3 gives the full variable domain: NAGVMQNPRHLVRRRGQEARLRCSPMKGHSHVYWYRQLPEEGLKFMVYLQKENIIDESGMPKERFSAEFPKEGPSILRIQQVVRGDSAAYFCASSPLRDSYEQYFGPGTRLTVT.

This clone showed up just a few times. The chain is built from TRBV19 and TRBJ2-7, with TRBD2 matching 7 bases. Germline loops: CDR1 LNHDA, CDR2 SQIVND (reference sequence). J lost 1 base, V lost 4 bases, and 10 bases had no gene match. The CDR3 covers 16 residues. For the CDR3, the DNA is TGTGCCAGTAGTACCTGGAGGGGAGGGTTTTCCTACGAGCAGTACTTC. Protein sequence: CASSTWRGGFSYEQYF.